Shown below are 18 T cell receptor beta chains from a single sample sequenced in a study of graft-versus-host responses after intestinal transplantation. Their antigens are not known. Clones were read by immunoSEQ multiplex PCR, and TCRdb kept only the in-frame ones, dropping some. The sample holds some 90,000 clones; 85% to 95% are singletons and the top ten take around 0.44%. The sample here was unstimulated CD8+ T cells sorted from spleen or lymph node cells, taken before transplant. The source is a human donor who was the organ donor for an intestinal transplant.

The chain is built from TRBV13 and TRBJ2-6; no definite D call. This CDR3 spans 13 amino acids. Germline CDR1 reads PRHDT; CDR2 reads FYEKMQ (reference sequence). V lost 6 bases and J 1 base, leaving 4 bases between the germline ends. CDR3 region: CASSLSGANVLTF. In nucleotides, the CDR3 is TGTGCCAGCAGTCTATCTGGGGCCAACGTCCTGACTTTC.

The V and J genes are TRBV7-9 and TRBJ1-2; possible D gene TRBD1, 6 bases. The germline V gene has CDR1 SEHNR and CDR2 FQNEAQ (reference sequence). CDR3 size: 17 residues. V gave up 2 bases and J gave up 5 bases, with 21 bases separating them. CDR3 residues: CASSLSSPGHRDYGYTF. In DNA, the CDR3 is TGTGCCAGCAGCTTATCCTCCCCGGGACACAGAGATTATGGCTACACCTTC.

This chain connects TRBV28 to TRBJ1-2; 7 bases are shared with TRBD1. CDR3 length: 14 amino acids. J lost 6 bases, V lost 1 base, and 5 bases had no gene match. Per the germline V gene, CDR1 is MDHEN and CDR2 is SYDVKM. The CDR3 sequence: CASSLSPGGNGYTF. Here the CDR3 DNA reads TGTGCCAGCAGTTTATCCCCAGGGGGTAATGGCTACACCTTC.

The chain links TRBV4-2 to TRBJ2-7, with D possibly being TRBD2 (5 bases). Germline CDR1 is LGHNA and CDR2 is YNFKEQ. The V and J ends lost 4 bases and 6 bases respectively, with 10 bases between them. The CDR3 consists of 12 residues. Written as DNA, the CDR3 is TGTGCCAGCAGCCCCCACGCGGGCGAGCAGTACTTC. The encoded protein is CASSPHAGEQYF.

The chain carries TRBV7-9 and TRBJ2-7; D remains unclear. The CDR3 has 15 amino acids. Germline values: CDR1 SEHNR, CDR2 FQNEAQ (reference sequence). V dropped 5 bases and J dropped 1 base, with 15 bases sitting between them. The CDR3: CASSPTISYSYEQYF. The CDR3 coding sequence is TGTGCCAGCAGCCCTACGATCTCCTATTCCTACGAGCAGTACTTC.

This clone has only one observation. This chain joins TRBV9 and TRBJ1-1, with 10 bases fitting TRBD1. The CDR3 is made up of 14 amino acids. Germline V gene lookup returns CDR1 SGDLS and CDR2 YYNGEE. With V trimmed by 4 bases and J by 6 bases, 6 bases remained unmatched. DNA for the CDR3: TGTGCCAGCAGCAAGACAGGGGGCGCCGCTGAAGCTTTCTTT. Translating it yields CASSKTGGAAEAFF. The full variable domain, rest sourced from reference TRBV9 and TRBJ1-1, is DSGVTQTPKHLITATGQRVTLRCSPRSGDLSVYWYQQSLDQGLQFLIQYYNGEERAKGNILERFSAQQFPDLHSELNLSSLELGDSALYFCASSKTGGAAEAFFGQGTRLTVV.

V usage is TRBV12-5 and J usage is TRBJ1-5; D gene ambiguous. The V gene's germline CDR1 is LGHNT and CDR2 FRNRAP. With 6 bases removed from V and 5 bases from J, the gap between germline ends came to 5 bases. The CDR3 covers 11 residues. The CDR3 bases are TGTGCTAGTGGAACTGATCAGCCCCAGCATTTT. Its protein is CASGTDQPQHF.

The J gene is TRBJ2-3, the V gene TRBV6-5; a weak D match, TRBD2 (7 bases). Germline CDR1 and CDR2: MNHEY and SVGAGI. The CDR3 length is 14 residues. The germline V and J ends were trimmed by 4 bases and 5 bases, with 13 bases remaining between them. CDR3 in amino acids: CASSLGGGRDTQYF. The CDR3 nucleotides are TGTGCCAGCAGTTTGGGAGGGGGGAGAGATACGCAGTATTTT.

The rearrangement joins TRBV7-9 to TRBJ1-6; TRBD1 agrees at 9 bases. The CDR3 consists of 15 residues. Germline-derived CDR1 and CDR2 are SEHNR and FQNEAQ (reference sequence). The junction had 8 bases not matched to a gene; V was cut back by 4 bases and J by 10 bases. CDR3 DNA sequence: TGTGCCAGCAGCTCCATCCCGGGACAGGGATCACCCCTCCACTTT. Translation gives CASSSIPGQGSPLHF.

This chain uses TRBV4-3 with TRBJ2-2; perhaps TRBD1 as D (5 bases). V was pared by 6 bases and J by 2 bases, with 13 bases between. The length of the CDR3 is 15 residues. Germline loops: CDR1 LGHNA, CDR2 YSLEER. CDR3 amino acids: CASRGHPDNTGELFF. The DNA for the CDR3 is TGCGCCAGCAGAGGACACCCCGATAACACCGGGGAGCTGTTTTTT.

The CDR3 coding sequence is TGTGCCAGCAGTTTAAGGTCAGGGAATTCACCCCTCCACTTT. Amino acid sequence: CASSLRSGNSPLHF. The V gene is TRBV27, the J gene TRBJ1-6; D possibly corresponds to TRBD1 (5 bases). CDR1 and CDR2 (germline): MNHEY, SMNVEV (reference sequence). V shed 2 bases and J shed 7 bases, with 9 bases lying between them. CDR3 length: 14 amino acids.

The chain carries TRBV7-3 and TRBJ1-6; TRBD1 might be the D (6 bases). Between the trimmed V and J ends, which lost 1 base and 4 bases, there was a span of 11 bases. The germline V gene encodes CDR1 SGHTA and CDR2 FQGTGA. The CDR3 contains 16 residues. The CDR3 DNA reads as TGTGCCAGCAGCTTAATGGGGGCGCAGTATAATTCACCCCTCCACTTT. Translated: CASSLMGAQYNSPLHF.

The rearrangement joins TRBV9 to TRBJ2-3; TRBD1 might be the D (7 bases). Germline V CDR1 and CDR2: SGDLS, YYNGEE. The CDR3 is 15 amino acids. Deletions cut 2 bases from V and 0 bases from J, with 10 bases between. The chain's CDR3 is CASSVQGGSTDTQYF. For the CDR3, the DNA is TGTGCCAGCAGCGTTCAGGGGGGTAGCACAGATACGCAGTATTTT.

J is TRBJ2-5 and V is TRBV7-8; D possibly corresponds to TRBD2 (5 bases). Germline V gives CDR1 SGHVS, CDR2 FQNEAQ. This CDR3 has 16 residues. The V and J ends lost 0 bases and 5 bases respectively, with 16 bases between them. The CDR3 is CASSLALTSPGETQYF. The CDR3 coding sequence is TGTGCCAGCAGCTTAGCCCTTACTAGTCCCGGGGAGACCCAGTACTTC. The variable domain in full, with the rest retrieved from reference TRBV7-8 and TRBJ2-5, is GAGVSQSPRYKVAKRGQDVALRCDPISGHVSLFWYQQALGQGPEFLTYFQNEAQLDKSGLPSDRFFAERPEGSVSTLKIQRTQQEDSAVYLCASSLALTSPGETQYFGPGTRLLVL.

The rearrangement links TRBV9 to TRBJ2-2; D might be TRBD1 (6 bases). Trimming shortened V by 3 bases and J by 4 bases, and 13 bases separated the two germline ends. The germline V gene encodes CDR1 SGDLS and CDR2 YYNGEE. The CDR3 has 15 amino acids. CDR3 coding DNA: TGTGCCAGCAGCGCGGACTTGGGGGCCACCGGGGAGCTGTTTTTT. Translating it yields CASSADLGATGELFF.

The chain employs TRBV7-9 and TRBJ2-2, with 9 bases aligning to TRBD2. CDR1 and CDR2 from the germline V gene are SEHNR and FQNEAQ (reference sequence). Trimming removed 5 bases from V and 5 bases from J; junction bases left unmatched: 9. CDR3 length: 16 amino acids. The chain's CDR3 is CASSDWTSDITGELFF. CDR3 coding DNA: TGTGCCAGCAGCGATTGGACTAGCGATATAACCGGGGAGCTGTTTTTT.

The genes are TRBV28 and TRBJ1-4, with a possible D match to TRBD1 (5 bases). Trimming shortened V by 8 bases and J by 0 bases, and 16 bases separated the two germline ends. The CDR3 covers 16 residues. Germline CDR1 MDHEN, CDR2 SYDVKM. The CDR3 DNA sequence: TGTGCCAGCGACCCGGGACTGACTTCAACTAATGAAAAACTGTTTTTT. Amino acids: CASDPGLTSTNEKLFF.

This clone appeared once. This sequence joins TRBV19 and TRBJ2-7; a possible D gene is TRBD1 (5 bases). V lost 1 base and J 2 bases, leaving 6 bases between the germline ends. This CDR3 comprises 13 residues. Germline V gene data show CDR1 as LNHDA and CDR2 as SQIVND (reference sequence). CDR3: CASSIATAYEQYF. In DNA, the CDR3 is TGTGCCAGTAGTATAGCGACAGCCTACGAGCAGTACTTC.